This T cell receptor beta chain was obtained from a study of cytomegalovirus exposure and HLA in healthy donors. Across the whole study: Under 85% of around 390 genotyped donors fell in the Caucasian-associated ancestry cluster.

Notes on the study in general: Later analysis demonstrated an association between a missense DCLRE1C variant and TCR beta V- and J-gene trimming. Associated with cytomegalovirus, according to the listing, were 150 to 200 TCR beta chains.

In germline, CDR1 is SGHDT, CDR2 YYEEEE. The CDR3 contains 17 residues. The V end was cut by 4 bases, the J end by 4 bases, with 24 bases between. PCR was performed using 60 Vbeta and 13 Jbeta primers. Assay: immunoSEQ multiplex PCR; the TCRdb copy retains only in-frame clones and omits some. The profile shows around 150,000 clones, roughly three quarters of them singletons. With respect to this clone: Its cognate antigen is unknown.

J is TRBJ2-7 and V is TRBV5-6, with a weak D call TRBD1 (6 bases). Sequencing used PBMCs. The sequence was obtained from a man in his late teens or twenties in good health and CMV-seronegative. The CDR3 sequence is CASSPTKSGAVIYEQYF. As DNA, the CDR3 is TGTGCCAGCAGCCCCACCAAATCAGGGGCTGTTATTTACGAGCAGTACTTC.